This T cell receptor beta chain was recovered during a study of cytomegalovirus exposure and HLA in healthy donors. Regarding the study as a whole: There were some public TCRs occurring in many donors, but most TCR sequences were rare. Based on reports, TCR beta sequences accurately predicted HLA-A and HLA-B alleles for most subjects. Sequence variants that were highly shared formed a cluster that was likely a sequencing artifact.

It was with 60 Vbeta and 13 Jbeta primers that the PCR ran. Profiling relied on immunoSEQ multiplex PCR, and the TCRdb table lists in-frame clones only, not all of them. This table holds 140,000 to 150,000 clones. A note on this clone: Its target is unknown.

Germline CDR1 SGHTA, CDR2 FQGNSA. This CDR3 region has 17 residues. Trimming took 0 bases from V and 0 from J; bases not matched to a gene: 5. Sequenced material: PBMCs. The chain uses TRBV7-2 and TRBJ2-5, with 9 bases that match TRBD2. The TCR sequence derives from a male donor in good health and CMV-seronegative. CDR3 sequence (DNA): TGTGCCAGCAGCTTAGCTCCAGCGGGGGGCTACCAAGAGACCCAGTACTTC. This codes for CASSLAPAGGYQETQYF. Full variable domain (rest looked up from reference TRBV7-2 and TRBJ2-5): GAGVSQSPSNKVTEKGKDVELRCDPISGHTALYWYRQSLGQGLEFLIYFQGNSAPDKSGLPSDRFSAERTGGSVSTLTIQRTQQEDSAVYLCASSLAPAGGYQETQYFGPGTRLLVL.